Detailed here is one T cell receptor (beta chain). V was clipped by 4 bases and J by 0 bases, with 10 bases between them. From germline, CDR1 is DFQATT and CDR2 SNEGSKA (reference sequence). The CDR3 has 14 amino acids. A second PCR of 7 to 11 cycles used a sample-barcoded 5' primer and a J-beta primer mix. TCRdb re-called the 5' RACE reads through MiXCR, storing one row per CDR3 protein. The table lists 1.8 million or so distinct CDR3 sequences, 35% to 50% of them singletons. This sample is drawn from a study of blood T cells in healthy people across ages. The sample was blood. This chain links TRBV20-1 with TRBJ2-1; D may be TRBD2 (5 bases). This TCR derives from a human donor in good health. The CDR3 region has the DNA TGCAGTGCTACCCTAGCTAGCTCCTACAATGAGCAGTTCTTC. Its translation: CSATLASSYNEQFF.